The 14 T cell receptor beta chains given below trace back to one sample, sequenced in a study of T-cell reconstitution after alpha-beta-depleted transplantation in children. Unique molecular identifiers were incorporated during preparation of the TCRbeta library. TCRdb re-analysed the PCR reads in MiXCR, keeping a single row per CDR3 protein. The sample contains 580,000 or so distinct CDR3 sequences, around 23% of which appear only once. The sequences come from PBMCs, mostly from graft donor cells, collected 360 days after TCRalphabeta/CD19-depleted stem cell transplant. These receptors all come from a boy under two years old who had a stem cell transplant for acute myeloid leukemia, so the T cells may come from the graft donor.

In this sample, this clonotype turned up many times. The chain links TRBV25-1 to TRBJ1-2; TRBD1 might be the D (5 bases). CDR1 is MGHDK, CDR2 SYGVNS, per germline. This CDR3 has 13 amino acids. The germline V and J ends were trimmed by 6 bases and 8 bases, with 16 bases remaining between them. CDR3: CASRGEGRFGYTF. The CDR3 DNA follows: TGTGCCAGCAGGGGGGAGGGGCGCTTCGGCTACACCTTC.

This clonotype was observed a few times. The V call is TRBV12-3 or TRBV12-4, the J call TRBJ2-2; 8 bases match TRBD2. Trimming cost V 6 bases and J 6 bases; bases outside gene matches: 6. The CDR3 has 14 residues. The CDR3 DNA is TGTGCCAGCAGCCCGGGACTAGTAGCCGGGGAGCTGTTTTTT. Translated, it gives CASSPGLVAGELFF.

This clonotype was seen a handful of times. The V call is TRBV4-1, the J call TRBJ2-1, with a weak D call TRBD1 (5 bases). This CDR3 comprises 14 residues. V was trimmed by 2 bases and J by 5 bases, leaving 10 bases between them. Germline V gene lookup returns CDR1 MGHRA and CDR2 YSYEKL. CDR3 protein: CASSQQGDDNEQFF. DNA for the CDR3: TGCGCCAGCAGCCAACAGGGTGACGACAATGAGCAGTTCTTC.

This clonotype was observed at least ten times. V and J are TRBV20-1 and TRBJ2-1; 7 bases fit TRBD1. Germline V gene lookup returns CDR1 DFQATT and CDR2 SNEGSKA (reference sequence). The trim removed 5 bases at V and 2 bases at J, leaving 12 bases unmatched. CDR3 size: 16 residues. CDR3 in amino acids: CSARSPGQQAYNEQFF. DNA for the CDR3: TGCAGTGCTCGATCCCCGGGACAGCAAGCCTACAATGAGCAGTTCTTC.

Many counts were recorded for this clonotype. The V and J genes are TRBV5-1 and TRBJ2-4; D possibly uses TRBD1 or TRBD2 (5 bases each). This CDR3 contains 16 residues. CDR1 is SGHRS, CDR2 YFSETQ, per germline. V dropped 4 bases and J dropped 5 bases, with 19 bases sitting between them. In nucleotides, the CDR3 is TGCGCCAGCAGCCCGTTCTCCCACCGGGACCAAAACATTCAGTACTTC. It specifies CASSPFSHRDQNIQYF.

This clonotype was seen only a few times. The CDR3 is CSAEGGDAGELFF. The CDR3 DNA sequence: TGCAGCGCCGAAGGTGGGGATGCCGGGGAGCTGTTTTTT. The chain carries TRBV29-1 and TRBJ2-2; D unclear. The CDR3 length is 13 residues. V lost 7 bases to trimming and J lost 6 bases, with 15 bases between them. Germline CDR1 and CDR2: SQVTM and ANQGSEA.

The gene calls are TRBV4-3 and TRBJ2-1; D may be TRBD2 (5 bases). The CDR3 covers 12 residues. Germline loops: CDR1 LGHNA, CDR2 YSLEER. V was trimmed by 1 base and J by 8 bases, leaving 6 bases between them. CDR3 loop: CASSQAGYEQFF. The DNA for the CDR3 is TGCGCCAGCAGCCAAGCGGGGTATGAGCAGTTCTTC.

This clonotype was counted only a few times. V is TRBV4-3 and J is TRBJ2-7; TRBD2 agrees at 8 bases. The CDR3 contains 16 residues. Looked up from germline, CDR1 is LGHNA and CDR2 is YSLEER. Trimming removed 0 bases from V and 0 bases from J; junction bases left unmatched: 4. CDR3 protein: CASSQELAGSSYEQYF. The DNA for the CDR3 is TGCGCCAGCAGCCAAGAATTAGCGGGGTCCTCCTACGAGCAGTACTTC.

This clonotype was seen only a few times. V is TRBV4-3 and J is TRBJ2-1; no reliable D call. Trimming took off 0 bases at V and 3 bases at J, with 15 bases between the two ends. The CDR3 is 17 residues long. The germline CDR1 and CDR2 sequences are LGHNA and YSLEER. This CDR3 reads CASSQDRRAILYNEQFF. The CDR3 DNA sequence: TGCGCCAGCAGCCAAGATCGGAGAGCGATCCTCTACAATGAGCAGTTCTTC.

This clonotype was observed many times. The CDR3 sequence: CASSIAERAPWEQYF. Written as DNA, the CDR3 is TGTGCCAGCAGCATTGCCGAGAGGGCACCTTGGGAGCAGTACTTC. The genes are TRBV21-1 and TRBJ2-7; TRBD2 was called by the table and not checked on the DNA. TRBV21-1 is a listed pseudogene. The CDR3 has 15 residues.

This clonotype occurred many times. V gene TRBV20-1 combines with J gene TRBJ2-6; 7 positions match TRBD1. This CDR3 has 16 residues. V dropped 6 bases and J dropped 2; count of bases not matched to a gene: 10. Germline V gene sequence: CDR1 DFQATT, CDR2 SNEGSKA (reference sequence). This CDR3 is CSATREGGAGANVLTF. The CDR3 region has the DNA TGCAGTGCGACGCGTGAAGGGGGCGCTGGGGCCAACGTCCTGACTTTC.

This clonotype was picked up a small number of times. The gene calls are TRBV5-1 and TRBJ1-6; D is unresolved. The CDR3 contains 14 residues. Between the trimmed V and J ends, which lost 1 base and 9 bases, there was a span of 11 bases. Germline V CDR1 and CDR2: SGHRS, YFSETQ. Here the CDR3 reads CASSLWGFGSPLHF. CDR3 DNA: TGCGCCAGCAGCTTGTGGGGATTTGGTTCACCCCTCCACTTT.

This clonotype was seen more than once but under ten times. The rearrangement links TRBV18 to TRBJ2-3; TRBD1 matches at 7 bases. Germline loops: CDR1 KGHSH, CDR2 LQKENI. V shed 3 bases, J shed 1 base, and the junction held 7 bases outside the gene matches. The CDR3 totals 16 residues. CDR3 in DNA: TGTGCCAGCTCACCCTTACAGGGGAGCCGCACAGATACGCAGTATTTT. Its protein is CASSPLQGSRTDTQYF.

The sample holds many counts of this clonotype. The CDR3 region has the DNA TGCGCGGACAGGGCAGGGAACACCGGGGAGCTGTTTTTT. Translated: CADRAGNTGELFF. V and J are TRBV5-1 and TRBJ2-2; 8 bases agree with TRBD1. Germline-derived CDR1 and CDR2 are SGHRS and YFSETQ. The CDR3 is 13 residues long. Supplemented by reference TRBV5-1 and TRBJ2-2, the full variable domain reads KAGVTQTPRYLIKTRGQQVTLSCSPISGHRSVSWYQQTPGQGLQFLFEYFSETQRNKGNFPGRFSGRQFSNSRSEMNVSTLELGDSALYLCADRAGNTGELFFGEGSRLTVL.